One and the same sample provided the 13 T cell receptor beta chains below, sequenced in a study of cytomegalovirus exposure and HLA in healthy donors. The PCR had 60 Vbeta and 13 Jbeta primers. Generated by immunoSEQ multiplex PCR, the TCRdb table keeps only in-frame clones and is missing some. The sample shows some 150,000 clones, about 75% of them seen only once. Sample: PBMCs. These receptors were collected from a woman under 40 in good health and CMV-seronegative.

Worth noting for this clone: One junction end does not reproduce the germline sequence, and a read error may be involved. This sample also contains other DNA sequences that code for the same CDR3. The J gene is TRBJ2-5, the V gene TRBV7-7; TRBD2 matches 10 bases. Germline values: CDR1 SSHAT, CDR2 FNYEAQ (reference sequence). This CDR3 contains 14 residues. CDR3 loop: CASSLAGGQETQYF. Written as DNA, the CDR3 is TGTGCTAGCAGCTTAGCGGGGGGCCAAGAGACCCAGTACTTC.

There are a few counts of this clone. The chain couples TRBV11-2 to TRBJ1-4; a weak D match, TRBD1 (6 bases). V was clipped by 1 base and J by 11 bases, with 11 bases between them. This CDR3 has 13 amino acids. CDR1 is SGHAT and CDR2 is FQNNGV in the germline V gene. CDR3 protein: CASSLGGQRKLFF. The CDR3 DNA reads as TGTGCCAGCAGCTTAGGGGGACAAAGGAAACTGTTTTTT.

V is TRBV27 and J is TRBJ2-7, with a tentative D call TRBD2 (6 bases). The CDR3 covers 16 residues. The germline V gene has CDR1 MNHEY and CDR2 SMNVEV (reference sequence). Trimming pared 3 bases from V and 2 bases from J, leaving 17 bases between. The DNA for the CDR3 is TGTGCCAGCAGTTTCCTTGGGGGGTCGACGCCCTACGAGCAGTACTTC. Residues: CASSFLGGSTPYEQYF.

The rearrangement joins TRBV4-1 to TRBJ1-2, with TRBD1 matching 9 bases. Germline V gene data show CDR1 as MGHRA and CDR2 as YSYEKL. V dropped 4 bases and J dropped 4; count of bases not matched to a gene: 1. The CDR3 has 13 residues. CDR3 residues: CASSPGQGYGYTF. CDR3 DNA: TGCGCCAGCAGCCCGGGACAGGGCTATGGCTACACCTTC.

The chain uses TRBV9 and TRBJ2-7, with TRBD1 matching 9 bases. The CDR3 is 15 amino acids. V was pared by 3 bases and J by 0 bases, with 4 bases of the junction left unmatched. Germline V gene data show CDR1 as SGDLS and CDR2 as YYNGEE. CDR3 sequence reads: CASSGGQGSSYEQYF. The DNA of the CDR3 is TGTGCCAGCAGCGGTGGACAGGGGAGCTCCTACGAGCAGTACTTC.

The V call is TRBV6-5, the J call TRBJ1-1; D unresolved. V shed 7 bases and J shed 11 bases, with 11 bases lying between them. The germline CDR1 and CDR2 sequences are MNHEY and SVGAGI. The CDR3 consists of 10 residues. CDR3 region: CASISGRAFF. The CDR3 DNA reads TGTGCCAGCATATCCGGCAGGGCTTTCTTT.

The chain links TRBV9 to TRBJ2-3; D gene unclear. The germline gives CDR1 SGDLS, CDR2 YYNGEE. V was cut by 0 bases and J by 4 bases, with 6 bases left in between. The CDR3 is 13 amino acids. This CDR3 is CASSVGRSDTQYF. As DNA, the CDR3 is TGTGCCAGCAGCGTAGGTAGATCAGATACGCAGTATTTT.

The rearrangement uses TRBV5-4 and TRBJ1-3, with D possibly matching TRBD1 (6 bases). Germline loops: CDR1 SGHNT, CDR2 YYREEE (reference sequence). This CDR3 has 16 residues. Between the trimmed V and J ends, which lost 4 bases and 4 bases, there was a span of 18 bases. Here the CDR3 DNA reads TGTGCCAGCAGCAGCGGGACATTCGGAGGGGGAAACACCATATATTTT. Residues: CASSSGTFGGGNTIYF. The full variable domain, its missing parts supplied by reference TRBV5-4 and TRBJ1-3, is ETGVTQSPTHLIKTRGQQVTLRCSSQSGHNTVSWYQQALGQGPQFIFQYYREEENGRGNFPPRFSGLQFPNYSSELNVNALELDDSALYLCASSSGTFGGGNTIYFGEGSWLTVV.

The J gene is TRBJ1-1, the V gene TRBV6-5, with TRBD1 as a possible D gene (5 bases). Trimming cost V 4 bases and J 6 bases, with 18 bases left between them. In germline, CDR1 is MNHEY, CDR2 SVGAGI. CDR3 length equals 15 residues. This chain's CDR3 is CASSSRARQLAEAFF. The CDR3 DNA reads as TGTGCCAGCAGTTCAAGGGCCCGACAGCTGGCTGAAGCTTTCTTT.

The V call is TRBV6-1, the J call TRBJ1-6, with TRBD1 matching over 7 bases. V lost 4 bases to trimming and J lost 5 bases; unmatched junction nucleotides: 2. Germline CDR1 is MNHNS and CDR2 is SASEGT. The CDR3 runs to 14 residues. DNA of the CDR3: TGTGCCAGCAGTGTGACAGGGAATAATTCACCCCTCCACTTT. Its translation: CASSVTGNNSPLHF.

The chain uses TRBV5-1 and TRBJ2-6, with TRBD1 matching 7 bases. This CDR3 region has 16 residues. The V gene end was trimmed by 4 bases and the J gene end by 0 bases; junction bases not matched to a gene: 4. Germline CDR1 is SGHRS and CDR2 is YFSETQ. DNA for the CDR3: TGCGCCAGCAGCCGGGGACAGCTCTCTGGGGCCAACGTCCTGACTTTC. Its translation is CASSRGQLSGANVLTF.

This clone was seen only a few times. J is TRBJ1-5 and V is TRBV15; D call uncertain. The CDR3 loop spans 13 amino acids. The V end was cut by 11 bases, the J end by 0 bases, with 11 bases between. Germline V CDR1 and CDR2: LNHNV, YYDKDF (reference sequence). The CDR3 DNA follows: TGTGCCGTACGCGAAGATAGCAATCAGCCCCAGCATTTT. This encodes CAVREDSNQPQHF. Combining the CDR3 with reference TRBV15 and TRBJ1-5 gives the whole variable domain DAMVIQNPRYQVTQFGKPVTLSCSQTLNHNVMYWYQQKSSQAPKLLFHYYDKDFNNEADTPDNFQSRRPNTSFCFLDIRSPGLGDTAMYLCAVREDSNQPQHFGDGTRLSIL.

The chain joins TRBV6-5 to TRBJ1-1, with D hard to call. The CDR3 runs 14 residues. In germline, CDR1 is MNHEY, CDR2 SVGAGI. Trimming left V 5 bases short and J 8 bases short, with 18 bases between. CDR3 loop: CASSHLRRAGEAFF. The CDR3 nucleotides are TGTGCCAGCAGTCACCTCCGGAGGGCAGGAGAAGCTTTCTTT.